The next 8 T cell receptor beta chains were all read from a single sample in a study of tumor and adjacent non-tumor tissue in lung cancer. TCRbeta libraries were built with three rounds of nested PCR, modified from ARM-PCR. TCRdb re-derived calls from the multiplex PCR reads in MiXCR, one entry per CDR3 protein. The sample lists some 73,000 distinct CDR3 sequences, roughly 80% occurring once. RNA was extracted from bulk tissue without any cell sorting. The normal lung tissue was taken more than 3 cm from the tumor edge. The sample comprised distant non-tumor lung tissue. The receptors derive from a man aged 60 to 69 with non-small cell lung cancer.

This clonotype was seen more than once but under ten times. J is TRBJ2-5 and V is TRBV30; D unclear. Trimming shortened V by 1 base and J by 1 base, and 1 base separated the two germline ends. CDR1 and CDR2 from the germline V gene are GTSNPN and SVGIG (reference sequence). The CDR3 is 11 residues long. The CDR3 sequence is CAWSAQETQYF. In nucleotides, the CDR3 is TGTGCCTGGAGTGCCCAAGAGACCCAGTACTTC.

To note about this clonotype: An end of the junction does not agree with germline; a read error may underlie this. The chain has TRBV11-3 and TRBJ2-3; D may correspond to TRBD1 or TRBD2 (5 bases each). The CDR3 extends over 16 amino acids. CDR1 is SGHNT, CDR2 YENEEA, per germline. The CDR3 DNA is TGTGCCAACAGCTCCGGACTCTTAGGTGGCACAGGTACGCAGTATTTT. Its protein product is CANSSGLLGGTGTQYF.

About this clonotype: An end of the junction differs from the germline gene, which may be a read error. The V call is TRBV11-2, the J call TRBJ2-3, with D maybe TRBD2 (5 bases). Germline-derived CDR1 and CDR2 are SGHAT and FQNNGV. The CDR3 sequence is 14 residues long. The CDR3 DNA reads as TGTGTCAGCTTAGACCGGGGTACAAGAGATACGCAGTATTTT. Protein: CVSLDRGTRDTQYF. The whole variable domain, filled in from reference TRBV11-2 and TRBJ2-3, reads EAGVAQSPRYKIIEKRQSVAFWCNPISGHATLYWYQQILGQGPKLLIQFQNNGVVDDSQLPKDRFSAERLKGVDSTLKIQPAKLEDSAVYLCVSLDRGTRDTQYFGPGTRLTVL.

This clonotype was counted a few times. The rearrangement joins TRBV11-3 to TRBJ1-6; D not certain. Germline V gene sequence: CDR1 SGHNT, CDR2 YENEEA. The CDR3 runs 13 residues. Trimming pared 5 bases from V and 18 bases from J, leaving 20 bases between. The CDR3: CASSPGINSPPHF. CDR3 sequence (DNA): TGTGCCAGCAGCCCTGGGATTAATTCACCTCCCCACTTT.

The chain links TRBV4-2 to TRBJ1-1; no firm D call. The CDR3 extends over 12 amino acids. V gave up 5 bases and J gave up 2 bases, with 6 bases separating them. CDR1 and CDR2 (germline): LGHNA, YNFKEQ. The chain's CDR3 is CASSGINTEAFF. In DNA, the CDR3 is TGTGCCAGCAGCGGCATAAACACTGAAGCTTTCTTT.

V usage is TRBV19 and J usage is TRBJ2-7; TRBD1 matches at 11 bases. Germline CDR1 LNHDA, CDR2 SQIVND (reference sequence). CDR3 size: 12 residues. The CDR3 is CSTQGQGGEQYF. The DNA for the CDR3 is TGTTCGACACAGGGACAGGGGGGCGAGCAGTACTTC.

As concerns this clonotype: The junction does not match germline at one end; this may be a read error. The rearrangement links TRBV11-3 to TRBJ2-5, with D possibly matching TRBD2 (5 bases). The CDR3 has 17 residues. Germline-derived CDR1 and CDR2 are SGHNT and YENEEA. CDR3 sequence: CASSLGSSGVSQEAQYF. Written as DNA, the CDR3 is TGTGCCAGCAGCTTAGGGTCCAGCGGAGTGTCCCAAGAGGCCCAGTACTTC.

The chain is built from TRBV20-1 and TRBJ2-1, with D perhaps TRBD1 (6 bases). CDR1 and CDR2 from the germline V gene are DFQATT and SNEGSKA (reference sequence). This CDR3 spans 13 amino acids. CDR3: CSAPGTTRSEQFF. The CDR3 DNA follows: TGCAGCGCTCCCGGGACAACGCGCAGTGAGCAGTTCTTC.